These 31 T cell receptor beta chains were all obtained from the same sample, sequenced in a study of T-cell reconstitution after alpha-beta-depleted transplantation in children. The TCRbeta library was prepared with unique molecular identifiers. TCRdb re-analysed the PCR reads in MiXCR, keeping a single row per CDR3 protein. This sample yields some 200,000 distinct CDR3 sequences, of which roughly 8.1% are seen a single time; 35% belongs to the top ten. The sequencing here drew on PBMCs, mostly from graft donor cells, taken 360 days after TCRalphabeta/CD19-depleted stem cell transplant. The receptors here all came from a male patient aged 2-10 years who had a stem cell transplant for acute myeloid leukemia, so the T cells may come from the graft donor.

This clonotype showed up many times. CDR3 loop: CSARGVSSRGNTIYF. The CDR3 DNA follows: TGCAGCGCCCGGGGGGTGAGTTCACGAGGAAACACCATATATTTT. This rearrangement joins TRBV29-1 to TRBJ1-3, with D possibly being TRBD1 (5 bases). The CDR3 runs 15 residues. CDR1 and CDR2 (germline): SQVTM, ANQGSEA. Trimming removed 7 bases from V and 4 bases from J, with 20 bases in between.

The V call is TRBV20-1, the J call TRBJ1-1; TRBD1 might be the D (6 bases). Trimming stripped 8 bases from V and 1 base from J, with 11 bases between. The CDR3 is made up of 12 amino acids. Germline lookup yields CDR1 DFQATT and CDR2 SNEGSKA (reference sequence). CDR3 DNA sequence: TGCAGTTGTTGGACAGAGAACACTGAAGCTTTCTTT. It codes for CSCWTENTEAFF.

J is TRBJ1-2 and V is TRBV5-6, with 7 bases aligning to TRBD1. The CDR3 length is 14 residues. V was pared by 0 bases and J by 3 bases, with 2 bases of the junction left unmatched. The germline CDR1 and CDR2 sequences are SGHDT and YYEEEE. The CDR3 DNA sequence: TGTGCCAGCAGCTTGGCGGGACAGTACTATGGCTACACCTTC. Translated: CASSLAGQYYGYTF.

The rearrangement links TRBV18 to TRBJ2-7; 11 nucleotides match TRBD2. The germline V gene encodes CDR1 KGHSH and CDR2 LQKENI. The V gene end was trimmed by 3 bases and the J gene end by 5 bases; junction bases not matched to a gene: 6. The CDR3 has 15 residues. CDR3 coding DNA: TGTGCCAGCTCACCGGCTAGCGGGAGGTCTGACGAGCAGTACTTC. Its protein product is CASSPASGRSDEQYF. Full variable domain (remainder filled in from reference TRBV18 and TRBJ2-7): NAGVMQNPRHLVRRRGQEARLRCSPMKGHSHVYWYRQLPEEGLKFMVYLQKENIIDESGMPKERFSAEFPKEGPSILRIQQVVRGDSAAYFCASSPASGRSDEQYFGPGTRLTVT.

This clonotype was seen ten or more times. Germline is not matched at one junction end, which may reflect a read error. This chain joins TRBV4-3 and TRBJ1-3; D ambiguous. The CDR3 sequence is 13 residues long. CDR1 is LGHNA, CDR2 YSLEER, per germline. This CDR3 reads CASNQELGNTIYF. In nucleotides, the CDR3 is TGCGCCAGCAACCAAGAGTTGGGAAACACCATATATTTT.

The V call is TRBV12-3 or TRBV12-4, the J call TRBJ1-6; D uncertain. V was clipped by 7 bases and J by 9 bases, with 13 bases between them. The CDR3 is made up of 13 amino acids. The CDR3 DNA is TGTGCCAGCACCTTCGGTGGGTCTTCACCCCTCCACTTT. Its protein is CASTFGGSSPLHF.

In this sample, this clonotype turned up a few times. J is TRBJ2-7 and V is TRBV18, with D maybe TRBD2 (6 bases). The CDR3 length is 15 residues. The V end was cut by 5 bases, the J end by 5 bases, with 19 bases between. Germline CDR1 is KGHSH and CDR2 is LQKENI. DNA for the CDR3: TGTGCCAGCTCAACCCCGGGGACTCATAACAACGAGCAGTACTTC. Protein sequence: CASSTPGTHNNEQYF. The entire variable domain, with the rest obtained from reference TRBV18 and TRBJ2-7, is as follows: NAGVMQNPRHLVRRRGQEARLRCSPMKGHSHVYWYRQLPEEGLKFMVYLQKENIIDESGMPKERFSAEFPKEGPSILRIQQVVRGDSAAYFCASSTPGTHNNEQYFGPGTRLTVT.

This clonotype was seen more than once but under ten times. The rearrangement joins TRBV7-2 to TRBJ2-2; D not certain. CDR1 and CDR2 from the germline V gene are SGHTA and FQGNSA. The CDR3 covers 14 residues. The V and J ends lost 4 bases and 6 bases respectively, with 12 bases between them. CDR3 DNA sequence: TGTGCCAGCAGCTCCACCCCCTTACCCGGGGAGCTGTTTTTT. Translated, it gives CASSSTPLPGELFF.

The V and J genes are TRBV29-1 and TRBJ2-4; 13 nucleotides align to TRBD2. V gave up 6 bases and J gave up 6 bases; unmatched junction bases: 5. Germline V gene data show CDR1 as SQVTM and CDR2 as ANQGSEA. The CDR3 contains 14 residues. In DNA form, the CDR3 reads TGCAGCGTCGGACTAGCGGGAGTAAGAAACATTCAGTACTTC. This sequence encodes CSVGLAGVRNIQYF.

This clonotype was observed a handful of times. The chain has TRBV5-6 and TRBJ2-5; D unresolved. Trimming left V 1 base short and J 3 bases short, with 16 bases between. Germline-derived CDR1 and CDR2 are SGHDT and YYEEEE. CDR3 length equals 16 residues. CDR3 protein: CASSLIFKRYEETQYF. CDR3 DNA: TGTGCCAGCAGCTTGATCTTTAAGAGATACGAAGAGACCCAGTACTTC. The full variable domain, in which reference TRBV5-6 and TRBJ2-5 provide the parts outside the CDR3, is DAGVTQSPTHLIKTRGQQVTLRCSPKSGHDTVSWYQQALGQGPQFIFQYYEEEERQRGNFPDRFSGHQFPNYSSELNVNALLLGDSALYLCASSLIFKRYEETQYFGPGTRLLVL.

Many counts were recorded for this clonotype. This chain uses TRBV7-3 with TRBJ1-1, with 9 bases that match TRBD1. This CDR3 spans 13 amino acids. V dropped 4 bases and J dropped 3; count of bases not matched to a gene: 0. Germline V gene data show CDR1 as SGHTA and CDR2 as FQGTGA. The chain's CDR3 is CASSWTGDTEAFF. CDR3 DNA sequence: TGTGCCAGCAGCTGGACAGGGGACACTGAAGCTTTCTTT. The entire variable domain, with the rest obtained from reference TRBV7-3 and TRBJ1-1, is as follows: GAGVSQTPSNKVTEKGKYVELRCDPISGHTALYWYRQSLGQGPEFLIYFQGTGAADDSGLPNDRFFAVRPEGSVSTLKIQRTERGDSAVYLCASSWTGDTEAFFGQGTRLTVV.

The CDR3 sequence: CSALRTSGGHEQYF. In nucleotides, the CDR3 is TGCAGTGCTCTCCGGACTAGCGGAGGCCACGAGCAGTACTTC. The V gene is TRBV20-1, the J gene TRBJ2-7; 10 bases map to TRBD2. The junction had 9 bases not matched to a gene; V was cut back by 5 bases and J by 5 bases. Germline V lookup: CDR1 DFQATT, CDR2 SNEGSKA (reference sequence). CDR3 length equals 14 residues.

In its sample, this clonotype was seen a few times. The chain uses TRBV2 and TRBJ2-1, with 9 bases that match TRBD2. The CDR3 is 16 residues long. The germline CDR1 and CDR2 sequences are SNHLY and FYNNEI. The V gene end was trimmed by 6 bases and the J gene end by 9 bases; junction bases not matched to a gene: 15. The DNA for the CDR3 is TGTGCCAGCAGCATATCGGTTAGCGGGAGTGGGACTGAGCAGTTCTTC. This translates into CASSISVSGSGTEQFF.

There are a few counts of this clonotype. The rearrangement uses TRBV5-1 and TRBJ2-3; 10 nucleotides align to TRBD2. V lost 5 bases and J lost 4; bases outside the gene matches: 7. Germline lookup yields CDR1 SGHRS and CDR2 YFSETQ. This CDR3 is built from 15 residues. In DNA form, the CDR3 reads TGCGCCAGCAGTTCCAGGACTAGCGGCCCAGATACGCAGTATTTT. It specifies CASSSRTSGPDTQYF.

This chain uses TRBV19 with TRBJ2-1; perhaps TRBD2 as D (5 bases). V lost 4 bases, J lost 2 bases, and 12 bases lay in between. There are 15 residues in the CDR3. Germline V gives CDR1 LNHDA, CDR2 SQIVND (reference sequence). This CDR3 reads CASSSEAGTYNEQFF. CDR3 DNA sequence: TGTGCCAGTAGTAGTGAAGCCGGGACCTACAATGAGCAGTTCTTC.

This clonotype was observed a few times. The chain employs TRBV20-1 and TRBJ2-7; D tentatively reads TRBD1 or TRBD2 (5 bases each). Germline V gene sequence: CDR1 DFQATT, CDR2 SNEGSKA (reference sequence). Trimming took off 1 base at V and 3 bases at J, with 10 bases between the two ends. The CDR3 runs 13 residues. The DNA for the CDR3 is TGCAGTGCTAGAGGGGTGGGGGTCTACGAGCAGTACGTC. This encodes CSARGVGVYEQYV.

This clonotype was seen a handful of times. The genes are TRBV18 and TRBJ2-1, with 9 positions matching TRBD1. The V gene's germline CDR1 is KGHSH and CDR2 LQKENI. V trimming: 1 base; J trimming: 8 bases; junction bases outside the gene matches: 6. The length of the CDR3 is 15 residues. The chain's CDR3 is CASSPQQGAGDEQFF. The DNA for the CDR3 is TGTGCCAGCTCACCACAACAGGGGGCTGGTGATGAGCAGTTCTTC.

The chain uses TRBV6-5 and TRBJ2-1, with TRBD2 matching over 8 bases. Germline CDR1 MNHEY, CDR2 SVGAGI. This CDR3 contains 15 residues. V dropped 8 bases and J dropped 9; count of bases not matched to a gene: 15. The CDR3 reads CASRRTSRFRGEQFF. CDR3 bases: TGTGCCAGCCGACGGACTAGCCGATTCCGGGGTGAGCAGTTCTTC.

This clonotype was found many times. This chain joins TRBV12-3 or TRBV12-4 and TRBJ2-7; the match to TRBD2 covers 7 bases. After removal of 1 base from V and 6 bases from J, the junction contained 6 bases not matched to a gene. The CDR3 covers 14 residues. CDR3 sequence (DNA): TGTGCCAGCAGTTTAGGCGGGAGTCCTCTCGAGCAGTACTTC. As protein: CASSLGGSPLEQYF.

This clonotype was detected only a few times. The rearrangement joins TRBV4-1 to TRBJ1-5, with D perhaps TRBD1 (5 bases). Germline CDR1 reads MGHRA; CDR2 reads YSYEKL. The CDR3 extends over 15 amino acids. The germline V and J ends were trimmed by 0 bases and 7 bases, with 13 bases remaining between them. The CDR3 reads CASSQDGRGRQPQHF. The CDR3 nucleotides read TGCGCCAGCAGCCAAGATGGAAGGGGCCGGCAGCCCCAGCATTTT.

This clonotype came up many times. The chain recombines TRBV5-6 with TRBJ2-7, with TRBD1 matching over 9 bases. V dropped 5 bases and J dropped 7; count of bases not matched to a gene: 4. The CDR3 spans 12 residues. Germline V lookup: CDR1 SGHDT, CDR2 YYEEEE. The CDR3 here is CASRRTGDEQYF. CDR3 coding DNA: TGTGCCAGCAGACGGACAGGGGATGAGCAGTACTTC. Based on the CDR3 plus reference TRBV5-6 and TRBJ2-7, the full variable domain is DAGVTQSPTHLIKTRGQQVTLRCSPKSGHDTVSWYQQALGQGPQFIFQYYEEEERQRGNFPDRFSGHQFPNYSSELNVNALLLGDSALYLCASRRTGDEQYFGPGTRLTVT.

V is TRBV3-1 and J is TRBJ2-1; TRBD2 matches at 9 bases. CDR1 LGHDT and CDR2 YNNKEL come from the germline V gene (reference sequence). V was pared by 0 bases and J by 6 bases, with 6 bases of the junction left unmatched. The CDR3 spans 16 residues. The CDR3 nucleotides are TGTGCCAGCAGCCAAGATCCGGCGGGAGGGATCAATGAGCAGTTCTTC. Translating it yields CASSQDPAGGINEQFF.

This clonotype was observed many times. The CDR3 protein is CASSPLPDLAYYEQYF. In DNA, the CDR3 is TGTGCCAGCAGCCCTCTCCCGGACCTCGCCTACTACGAGCAGTACTTC. J is TRBJ2-7 and V is TRBV7-2; D is uncertain. The CDR3 length is 16 residues. With 5 bases removed from V and 3 bases from J, the gap between germline ends came to 20 bases. Germline-derived CDR1 and CDR2 are SGHTA and FQGNSA.

The V gene is TRBV12-3 or TRBV12-4, the J gene TRBJ2-1; tentatively, D is TRBD2 (6 bases). This CDR3 has 12 amino acids. With 3 bases removed from V and 8 bases from J, the gap between germline ends came to 8 bases. CDR3 sequence reads: CASSFGSDEQFF. The CDR3 region has the DNA TGTGCCAGCAGTTTCGGGAGCGATGAGCAGTTCTTC.

This clonotype has a handful of counts. V is TRBV12-3 or TRBV12-4 and J is TRBJ1-5, with 9 positions matching TRBD1. CDR3 size: 16 residues. Trimming cost V 5 bases and J 2 bases; bases outside gene matches: 7. CDR3 region: CASSKQRTGGNQPQHF. CDR3 sequence (DNA): TGTGCCAGCAGTAAACAACGGACAGGGGGCAATCAGCCCCAGCATTTT.

The chain joins TRBV12-3 or TRBV12-4 to TRBJ1-2; D not resolved. Trimming took 1 base from V and 6 from J, leaving 15 bases between them. The CDR3 has 15 amino acids. The CDR3 is CASSLGGVSRHGYTF. The CDR3 bases are TGTGCCAGCAGTTTAGGAGGCGTCAGTCGCCATGGCTACACCTTC.

This clonotype was detected a few times. The V gene is TRBV20-1, the J gene TRBJ1-4, with D perhaps TRBD1 (6 bases). Trimming pared 6 bases from V and 8 bases from J, leaving 19 bases between. The CDR3 contains 14 residues. Germline lookup yields CDR1 DFQATT and CDR2 SNEGSKA (reference sequence). CDR3 region: CSAGFDRWGEKLFF. The CDR3 DNA follows: TGCAGTGCCGGCTTTGACAGGTGGGGCGAAAAACTGTTTTTT.

This clonotype was recorded many times. The V call is TRBV18, the J call TRBJ2-3; no clear D gene. Trimming took 5 bases from V and 1 from J, leaving 4 bases between them. This CDR3 has 12 amino acids. Germline CDR1 and CDR2: KGHSH and LQKENI. Written as DNA, the CDR3 is TGTGCCAGCTCATCTCGCACAGATACGCAGTATTTT. The encoded protein is CASSSRTDTQYF.

The chain couples TRBV12-3 or TRBV12-4 to TRBJ1-4; 7 bases agree with TRBD1. The CDR3 spans 15 residues. With V trimmed by 7 bases and J by 5 bases, 10 bases remained unmatched. The CDR3 protein is CASNPTGQPNEKLFF. CDR3 nucleotide sequence: TGTGCCAGCAACCCGACGGGACAGCCCAATGAAAAACTGTTTTTT.

The table lists this clonotype with a few counts. The chain combines TRBV12-5 with TRBJ1-5; perhaps TRBD1 as D (6 bases). CDR1 and CDR2 from the germline V gene are LGHNT and FRNRAP. Trimming removed 3 bases at V and 2 bases at J, with 14 bases between. The CDR3 contains 16 residues. CDR3 nucleotide sequence: TGTGCTAGTGGTTTTACAGGGCCCAACGGCAATCAGCCCCAGCATTTT. Its translation is CASGFTGPNGNQPQHF.

The genes are TRBV27 and TRBJ1-1; D is perhaps TRBD1 (5 bases). The CDR3 length is 14 residues. Trimming pared 3 bases from V and 1 base from J, leaving 9 bases between. The germline V gene encodes CDR1 MNHEY and CDR2 SMNVEV (reference sequence). The CDR3 nucleotides are TGTGCCAGCAGTTTCTACGACAGGAACACTGAAGCTTTCTTT. Protein product: CASSFYDRNTEAFF.